The present entry profiles one T cell receptor beta chain with its context. The antigen remains undetermined. The CDR3 is 14 residues long. Germline assignment: CDR1 MRHNA and CDR2 SNTAGT. The J segment lost 2 bases and the V segment lost 3 bases, leaving 2 bases of the junction unmatched. The sample is drawn from a study of shared clonotypes between healthy human individuals. General study results and limits: Between a handful of donors, naive CD4 clonotypes were shared at a level of approximately 5%. Sampling covered blood only; tissue repertoires likely differ.

In the CD4+ fraction, cells were divided into CD45RA+ naive and CD45RA-negative memory subsets. Sequenced by immunoSEQ multiplex PCR; TCRdb stores in-frame clones only, minus some. The table lists about 2.4 million clones, 93% of them singletons, with roughly 0.36% in the top ten. The source material was naive CD4+ T cells from PBMCs. Subset specified: CD45RA+ positively selected. The rearrangement links TRBV6-4 to TRBJ2-7, with 9 positions matching TRBD1. The sequence derives from a man between 18 and 29 years old in good health. Some clones in this sample may be carry-over from other donors' samples. The CDR3 is CASSEGTGTYEQYF. CDR3 nucleotides: TGTGCCAGCAGTGAGGGGACAGGGACCTACGAGCAGTACTTC.